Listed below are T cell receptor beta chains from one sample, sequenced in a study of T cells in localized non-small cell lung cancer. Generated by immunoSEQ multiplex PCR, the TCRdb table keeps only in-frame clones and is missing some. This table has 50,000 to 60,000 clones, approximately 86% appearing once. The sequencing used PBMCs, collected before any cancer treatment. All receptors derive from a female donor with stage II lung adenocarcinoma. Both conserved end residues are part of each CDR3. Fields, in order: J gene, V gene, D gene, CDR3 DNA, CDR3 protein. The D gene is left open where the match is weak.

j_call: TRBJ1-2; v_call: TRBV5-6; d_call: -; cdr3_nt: TGTGCCAGCAGCTTGGTGGATAACTATGGCTACACCTTC; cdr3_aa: CASSLVDNYGYTF
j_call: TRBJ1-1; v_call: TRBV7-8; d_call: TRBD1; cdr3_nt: TGTGCCAGCAGCTTAGCGCGGAACAGGGGCACATGGATGAACACTGAAGCTTTCTTT; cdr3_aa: CASSLARNRGTWMNTEAFF
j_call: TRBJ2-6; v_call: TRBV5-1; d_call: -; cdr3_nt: TGCGCCAGCGGGCCGACCTCTGGGGCCAACGTCCTGACTTTC; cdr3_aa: CASGPTSGANVLTF
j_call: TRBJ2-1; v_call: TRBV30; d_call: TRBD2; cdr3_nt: TGTGCCTGGAGAGGGGATTTTCTACTAGCGGGGGGCAATGAGCAGTTCTTC; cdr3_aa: CAWRGDFLLAGGNEQFF
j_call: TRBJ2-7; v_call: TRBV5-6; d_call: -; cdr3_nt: TGTGCCAGCAGCTTGGGAACCTACGAGCAGTACTTC; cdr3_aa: CASSLGTYEQYF
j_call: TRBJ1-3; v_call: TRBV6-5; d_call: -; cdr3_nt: TGTGCCAGCAGCTCCGCGGGGGCTGGAAACACCATATATTTT; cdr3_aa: CASSSAGAGNTIYF
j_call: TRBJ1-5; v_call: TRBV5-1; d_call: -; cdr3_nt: TGCGCCAGCAGCTTGGGGACAGAGTCGGTGGAACCCCAGCATTTT; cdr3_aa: CASSLGTESVEPQHF
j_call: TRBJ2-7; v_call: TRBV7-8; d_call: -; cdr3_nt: TGTGCCAGCAGCTTAGAGGCGTACGAGCAGTACTTC; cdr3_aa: CASSLEAYEQYF
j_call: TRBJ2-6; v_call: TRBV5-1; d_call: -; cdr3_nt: TGCGCCAGCAGCTTGGCCCAGGGATTCTCTGGGGCCAACGTCCTGACTTTC; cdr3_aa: CASSLAQGFSGANVLTF
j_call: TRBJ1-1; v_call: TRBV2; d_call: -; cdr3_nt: TGTGCCAGCAGTCCTACCGAATCGAACACTGAAGCTTTCTTT; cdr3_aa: CASSPTESNTEAFF
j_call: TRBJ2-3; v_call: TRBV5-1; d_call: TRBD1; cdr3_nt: TGCGCCAGCAGCTTGATTCTAGACAGGGTGGATTCGACAGATACGCAGTATTTT; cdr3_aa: CASSLILDRVDSTDTQYF
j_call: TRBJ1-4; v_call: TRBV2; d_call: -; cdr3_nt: TGTGCCAGCAGTGAAGGTGGGGCAGTGGGTGAAAAACTGTTTTTT; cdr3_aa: CASSEGGAVGEKLFF
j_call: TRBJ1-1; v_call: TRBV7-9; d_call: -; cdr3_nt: TGTGCCAGCAGCCGTGCGATCGAAATGACTGAAGCTTTCTTT; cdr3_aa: CASSRAIEMTEAFF
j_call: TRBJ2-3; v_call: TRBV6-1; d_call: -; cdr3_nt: TGTGCCAGCCGGCCAGCACTTACGCAGTATTTT; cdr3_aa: CASRPALTQYF
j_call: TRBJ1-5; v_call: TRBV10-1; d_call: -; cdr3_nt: TGCGCCAGCAGTGATGGCAGTAATCAGCCCCAGCATTTT; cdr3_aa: CASSDGSNQPQHF
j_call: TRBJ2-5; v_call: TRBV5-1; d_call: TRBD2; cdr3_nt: TGCGCCAGCAGCTCCCTTTCGGGACTAGCGGGGACCCAGTACTTC; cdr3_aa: CASSSLSGLAGTQYF
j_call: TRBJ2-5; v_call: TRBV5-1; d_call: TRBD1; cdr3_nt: TGCGCCAGCGCCACAGGGGATTGGGAAGAGACCCAGTACTTC; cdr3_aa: CASATGDWEETQYF
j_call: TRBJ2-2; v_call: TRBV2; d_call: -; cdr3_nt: TGTGCCAGCAGTGATCCCCATGAGGGTCCCGGGGAGCTGTTTTTT; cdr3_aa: CASSDPHEGPGELFF
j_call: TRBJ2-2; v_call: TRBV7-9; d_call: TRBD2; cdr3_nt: TGTGCCAGCAGCCCTACTAGCGGCACCGGGGAGCTGTTTTTT; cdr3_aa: CASSPTSGTGELFF
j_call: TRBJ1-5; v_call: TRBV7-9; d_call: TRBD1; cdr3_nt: TGTGCCAGCAGCGGAATAGGGGGCCGAAATCAGCCCCAGCATTTT; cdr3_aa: CASSGIGGRNQPQHF
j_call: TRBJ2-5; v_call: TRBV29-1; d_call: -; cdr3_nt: TGCAGCGTTGAGTGGCTAGCGGAGACCCAGTACTTC; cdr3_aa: CSVEWLAETQYF
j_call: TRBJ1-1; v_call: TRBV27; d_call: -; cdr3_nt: TGTGCCAGCAGTTCCTCAACTGAAGCTTTCTTT; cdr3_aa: CASSSSTEAFF
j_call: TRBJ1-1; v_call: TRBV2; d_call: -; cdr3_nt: TGTGCCAGAGAGATATCACTACTGAACACTGAAGCTTTCTTT; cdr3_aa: CAREISLLNTEAFF
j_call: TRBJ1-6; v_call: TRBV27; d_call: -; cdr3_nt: TGTGCCAGCAGTTTCTATTTGGGGCGTTCACCCCTCCACTTT; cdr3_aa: CASSFYLGRSPLHF
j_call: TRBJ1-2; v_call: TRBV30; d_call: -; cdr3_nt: TGTGCCTGGATCGGACCCTATGGGGGGGCGACGGGTCATGGCTACACCTTC; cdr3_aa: CAWIGPYGGATGHGYTF
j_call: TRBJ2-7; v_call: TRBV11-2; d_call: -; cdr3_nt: TGTGCCAGCAGTAAAGGAGCCTACGAGCAGTACTTC; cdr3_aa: CASSKGAYEQYF
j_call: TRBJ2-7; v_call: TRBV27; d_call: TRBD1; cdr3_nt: TGTGCCAGCAGTTCCCATATTAGTGACAGGGTGGTCGAGCAGTACTTC; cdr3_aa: CASSSHISDRVVEQYF
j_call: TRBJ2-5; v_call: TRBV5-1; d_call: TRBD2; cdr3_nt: TGCGCCAGCAGCTCGGGGGTTCGTGGGTTAGCGGGCCAAGAGACCCAGTACTTC; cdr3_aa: CASSSGVRGLAGQETQYF
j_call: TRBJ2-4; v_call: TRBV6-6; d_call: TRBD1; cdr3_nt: TGTGCCAGCAGCGCGGGACAGGCTACCAAAAACATTCAGTACTTC; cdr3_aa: CASSAGQATKNIQYF
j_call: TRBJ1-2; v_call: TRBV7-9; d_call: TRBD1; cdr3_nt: TGTGCCAGCAGCGACCGACAGGGCCGATTTGGCTACACCTTC; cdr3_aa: CASSDRQGRFGYTF
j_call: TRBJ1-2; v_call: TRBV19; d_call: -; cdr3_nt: TGTGCCAGTAGTATCCGCCCAACTGATGGCTACACCTTC; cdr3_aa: CASSIRPTDGYTF
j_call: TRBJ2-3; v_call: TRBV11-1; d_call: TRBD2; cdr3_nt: TGTGCCAGCAGCTCGACATTAGCGGGGGGAGCCCGAGATACGCAGTATTTT; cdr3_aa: CASSSTLAGGARDTQYF
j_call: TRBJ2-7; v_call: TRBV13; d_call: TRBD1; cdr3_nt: TGTGCCAGCAGCTTACAGGGGGACGAGCAGTACTTC; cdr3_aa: CASSLQGDEQYF
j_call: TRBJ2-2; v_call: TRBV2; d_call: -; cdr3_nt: TGTGCCAGCAGATTTGGACAGTCCATGGGGACCGGGGAGCTGTTTTTT; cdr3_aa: CASRFGQSMGTGELFF
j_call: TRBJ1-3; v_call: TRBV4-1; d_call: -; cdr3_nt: TGCGCCAGCAGCCAAGATTATACAGGATCCTCTGGAAACACCATATATTTT; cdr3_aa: CASSQDYTGSSGNTIYF
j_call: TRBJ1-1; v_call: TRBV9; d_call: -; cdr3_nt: TGTGCCAGCAGCGTAGGCCTACTCTTGGACACTGAAGCTTTCTTT; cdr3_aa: CASSVGLLLDTEAFF
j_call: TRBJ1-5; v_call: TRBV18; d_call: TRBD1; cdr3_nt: TGTGCCAGCTCACCTGACAGGGGTGGTAATCAGCCCCAGCATTTT; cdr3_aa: CASSPDRGGNQPQHF